One and the same sample provided the 20 T cell receptor beta chains below, sequenced in a study of cytomegalovirus exposure and HLA in healthy donors. Primers: 60 Vbeta forward and 13 Jbeta reverse. The protocol was immunoSEQ multiplex PCR, while the TCRdb copy is restricted to in-frame clones and leaves out a portion. The sample contains about 130,000 clones, 70% to 80% of which appear only once. Sequenced: PBMCs. All receptors derive from a man aged 35-49 years in good health and CMV-seropositive.

The rearrangement uses TRBV15 and TRBJ1-5; D possibly corresponds to TRBD1 (6 bases). CDR1 and CDR2 from the germline V gene are LNHNV and YYDKDF (reference sequence). The germline V and J ends were trimmed by 1 base and 1 base, with 11 bases remaining between them. This CDR3 has 16 residues. In DNA form, the CDR3 reads TGTGCCACCAGCAGAGTAAGGGGGTTGAGCAATCAGCCCCAGCATTTT. Translation: CATSRVRGLSNQPQHF.

The chain is built from TRBV5-5 and TRBJ1-1; weak D call: TRBD1 (6 bases). The CDR3 covers 14 residues. With 4 bases removed from V and 4 bases from J, the gap between germline ends came to 14 bases. Germline-derived CDR1 and CDR2 are SGHKS and YYEKEE (reference sequence). The CDR3 nucleotides read TGTGCCAGCAGCCGGGAAACAGGGATCACTGAAGCTTTCTTT. Protein product: CASSRETGITEAFF.

In this sample, this clone turned up a few times. The V and J genes are TRBV6-5 and TRBJ2-7, with D maybe TRBD1 (5 bases). This CDR3 comprises 14 residues. Trimming removed 7 bases from V and 0 bases from J, with 13 bases in between. CDR1 is MNHEY, CDR2 SVGAGI, per germline. As DNA, the CDR3 is TGTGCCAGCACCGCCCCAGGGTCCTCCTACGAGCAGTACTTC. It specifies CASTAPGSSYEQYF.

The chain is built from TRBV5-4 and TRBJ2-7; 8 bases map to TRBD2. The V and J ends lost 4 bases and 7 bases, in that order; junction bases with no gene match: 7. Germline V gives CDR1 SGHNT, CDR2 YYREEE (reference sequence). The CDR3 runs 13 residues. The CDR3 loop reads CASSPGVAGEQYF. The DNA of the CDR3 is TGTGCCAGCAGCCCCGGAGTAGCGGGGGAGCAGTACTTC.

The rearrangement links TRBV19 to TRBJ1-1; D is perhaps TRBD1 (6 bases). V was clipped by 9 bases and J by 3 bases, with 14 bases between them. CDR3 length equals 13 residues. CDR1 and CDR2 from the germline V gene are LNHDA and SQIVND (reference sequence). CDR3 in DNA: TGTGCCAGCTCCCTAGGGGGGGACACTGAAGCTTTCTTT. Amino acids: CASSLGGDTEAFF.

This sequence joins TRBV5-1 and TRBJ2-1; 10 bases are a match to TRBD2. V lost 0 bases and J lost 10; bases outside the gene matches: 1. This CDR3 has 13 amino acids. Germline values: CDR1 SGHRS, CDR2 YFSETQ. CDR3 DNA: TGCGCCAGCAGCTTGGAACTAGCGGGGGAGCAGTTCTTC. Amino acids: CASSLELAGEQFF.

J is TRBJ1-2 and V is TRBV9; 9 bases line up with TRBD1. Germline V gene data show CDR1 as SGDLS and CDR2 as YYNGEE. The CDR3 spans 16 residues. With 3 bases clipped from V and 4 bases from J, the junction kept 10 bases outside the gene matches. The CDR3 here is CASSAAGTGLSYGYTF. The DNA for the CDR3 is TGTGCCAGCAGCGCGGCCGGGACAGGGCTAAGCTATGGCTACACCTTC.

The rearrangement links TRBV5-1 to TRBJ2-1; a possible D gene is TRBD2 (6 bases). CDR1 and CDR2 (germline): SGHRS, YFSETQ. Trimming shortened V by 4 bases and J by 6 bases, and 20 bases separated the two germline ends. The CDR3 runs 16 residues. In DNA form, the CDR3 reads TGCGCCAGCAGCCCAGAACCTAGCGCAGGCAGCAATGAGCAGTTCTTC. It is translated as CASSPEPSAGSNEQFF.

The V gene is TRBV7-8, the J gene TRBJ2-2; TRBD2 matches 10 bases. Germline V gene data show CDR1 as SGHVS and CDR2 as FQNEAQ. The CDR3 has 17 amino acids. Germline trimming cut 2 bases from V and 5 bases from J; bases unmatched to any gene: 8. The DNA of the CDR3 is TGTGCCAGCAGCTTAAACCGTCTAGCGGGGGAAACCGGGGAGCTGTTTTTT. Protein sequence: CASSLNRLAGETGELFF. Based on the CDR3 plus reference TRBV7-8 and TRBJ2-2, the full variable domain is GAGVSQSPRYKVAKRGQDVALRCDPISGHVSLFWYQQALGQGPEFLTYFQNEAQLDKSGLPSDRFFAERPEGSVSTLKIQRTQQEDSAVYLCASSLNRLAGETGELFFGEGSRLTVL.

This chain uses TRBV6-1 with TRBJ1-1, with a tentative D call TRBD1 (5 bases). The germline V gene encodes CDR1 MNHNS and CDR2 SASEGT. The CDR3 has 15 residues. The V end was cut by 4 bases, the J end by 5 bases, with 17 bases between. This chain's CDR3 is CASSATGGGGTEAFF. The DNA for the CDR3 is TGTGCCAGCAGTGCAACCGGGGGGGGAGGTACTGAAGCTTTCTTT.

V and J are TRBV28 and TRBJ1-5; 10 bases align to TRBD1. Trimming cost V 6 bases and J 5 bases; bases outside gene matches: 7. Germline loops: CDR1 MDHEN, CDR2 SYDVKM. The CDR3 has 15 amino acids. CDR3 protein: CASRLGQGVHQPQHF. CDR3 DNA: TGTGCCAGCAGACTAGGACAGGGGGTTCATCAGCCCCAGCATTTT.

In regard to this clone: Other DNA sequences of this sample code for an identical CDR3. The chain couples TRBV7-2 to TRBJ2-7; 8 bases are shared with TRBD2. The germline V gene has CDR1 SGHTA and CDR2 FQGNSA. Trimming cost V 0 bases and J 0 bases; bases outside gene matches: 10. This CDR3 has 18 amino acids. CDR3 DNA sequence: TGTGCCAGCAGCTTAGCCCCAGGGACGGGGGGGTTCTCCTACGAGCAGTACTTC. Amino acids: CASSLAPGTGGFSYEQYF.

This clone was seen just once. The rearrangement joins TRBV4-3 to TRBJ2-1, with 8 bases fitting TRBD2. Per the germline V gene, CDR1 is LGHNA and CDR2 is YSLEER. The CDR3 has 16 residues. V shed 0 bases and J 4 bases; nucleotides not matched to a gene: 5. The CDR3 loop reads CASSQDESGSYNEQFF. CDR3 sequence (DNA): TGCGCCAGCAGCCAAGATGAAAGCGGGAGTTACAATGAGCAGTTCTTC.

This clone was recorded only once. This sequence joins TRBV27 and TRBJ2-7; TRBD2 agrees at 15 bases. In germline, CDR1 is MNHEY, CDR2 SMNVEV (reference sequence). This CDR3 contains 17 residues. J lost 2 bases, V lost 6 bases, and 8 bases had no gene match. The CDR3 DNA sequence: TGTGCCAGCAGAGACAGGGGACTAGCGGGGGGCGCCTACGAGCAGTACTTC. Translated, it gives CASRDRGLAGGAYEQYF.

The V and J genes are TRBV5-6 and TRBJ2-2; 8 positions agree with TRBD1. This CDR3 comprises 15 residues. J was trimmed by 1 base and V by 2 bases; bases with no gene match: 1. Germline values: CDR1 SGHDT, CDR2 YYEEEE. The CDR3 sequence is CASSFRGLNTGELFF. For the CDR3, the DNA is TGTGCCAGCAGCTTCAGGGGGCTGAACACCGGGGAGCTGTTTTTT.

The V gene is TRBV28, the J gene TRBJ2-7, with D maybe TRBD2 (6 bases). CDR3 length: 14 amino acids. CDR1 and CDR2 from the germline V gene are MDHEN and SYDVKM. The ends were cut back, 6 bases at V and 2 bases at J, with 14 bases in the middle. The chain's CDR3 is CASRRVEGTYEQYF. As DNA, the CDR3 is TGTGCCAGCAGGCGTGTGGAGGGAACCTACGAGCAGTACTTC.

The chain recombines TRBV7-8 with TRBJ2-1; 14 nucleotides agree with TRBD2. Germline lookup yields CDR1 SGHVS and CDR2 FQNEAQ. V lost 5 bases and J lost 7; bases outside the gene matches: 7. The CDR3 is 16 residues long. CDR3 bases: TGTGCCAGCAGCCCACGACTAGCGGGGGGGCCTAATGAGCAGTTCTTC. It translates to CASSPRLAGGPNEQFF.

A note on this clone: This CDR3 fails to terminate in the conserved phenylalanine or tryptophan, so it likely reflects a read error. It is unclear where the CDR3 begins or ends on the DNA, so no DNA is shown, and the CDR3 is as TCRdb lists it. The chain is built from TRBV19 and TRBJ2-7; the D segment call TRBD1 is taken from the table without a DNA check. Germline CDR1 LNHDA, CDR2 SQIVND (reference sequence). The CDR3 is 12 amino acids in total, end residues counted. The CDR3 region is CASSIDPTLPHL.

The chain links TRBV14 to TRBJ2-2, with unresolved D. The CDR3 length is 14 residues. Trimming left V 5 bases short and J 6 bases short, with 13 bases between. Germline lookup yields CDR1 SGHDN and CDR2 FVKESK. The CDR3 DNA reads TGTGCCAGCAGCTACAACCGCGGTTCCGGGGAGCTGTTTTTT. Protein: CASSYNRGSGELFF.

This chain links TRBV13 with TRBJ1-4, with 8 bases aligning to TRBD1. V was clipped by 3 bases and J by 4 bases; unmatched bases: 10. Germline CDR1 PRHDT, CDR2 FYEKMQ (reference sequence). The CDR3 runs 17 residues. CDR3 in amino acids: CASSFLDRVLGNEKLFF. As DNA, the CDR3 is TGTGCCAGCAGCTTTTTGGACAGGGTTTTAGGTAATGAAAAACTGTTTTTT.